The TCR beta chain under discussion was sequenced for a study of beta chain features in type 1 diabetes. Study-wide points: TCRB CDR3s from Type 1 diabetes patients were moderately but significantly shorter in all four CD4+ subsets.

This clone was counted between two and nine times. Its antigen is still unknown. Expressed TCRB transcripts got sequenced, as all isolated RNA was reverse transcribed. Libraries were prepared by immunoSEQ multiplex PCR; TCRdb keeps only in-frame clonotypes and omits some of them. The sample includes roughly 700,000 clones, around 15% seen only once; the top ten take approximately 0.022%. The TCR comes from a man aged 18 to 30 with type 1 diabetes. What was sequenced was naive CD4+ T cells from blood.

CDR3 sequence: CASSRQVWPQHF. CDR3 coding DNA: TGTGCCAGCAGTCGACAGGTTTGGCCCCAGCATTTT. This sequence joins TRBV28 and TRBJ1-5, with TRBD1 as a possible D gene (6 bases). Trimming removed 5 bases from V and 9 bases from J, with 11 bases in between. The V gene's germline CDR1 is MDHEN and CDR2 SYDVKM. The CDR3 extends over 12 amino acids.